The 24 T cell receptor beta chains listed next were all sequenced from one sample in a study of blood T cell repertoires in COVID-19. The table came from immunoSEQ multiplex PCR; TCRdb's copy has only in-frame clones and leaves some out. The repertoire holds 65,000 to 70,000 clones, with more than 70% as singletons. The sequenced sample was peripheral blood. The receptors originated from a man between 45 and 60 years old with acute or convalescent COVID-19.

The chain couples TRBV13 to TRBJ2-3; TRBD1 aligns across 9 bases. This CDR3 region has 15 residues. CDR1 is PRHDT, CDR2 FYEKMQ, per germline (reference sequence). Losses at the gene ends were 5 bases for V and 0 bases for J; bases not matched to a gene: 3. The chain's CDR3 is CASSRTGESTDTQYF. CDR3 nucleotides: TGTGCCAGCAGCCGGACAGGGGAAAGCACAGATACGCAGTATTTT.

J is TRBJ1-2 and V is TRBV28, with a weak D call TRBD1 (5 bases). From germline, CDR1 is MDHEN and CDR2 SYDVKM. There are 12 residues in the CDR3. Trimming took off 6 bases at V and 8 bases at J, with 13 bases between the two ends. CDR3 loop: CASRLTGRGYTF. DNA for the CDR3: TGTGCCAGCAGACTTACAGGCAGGGGCTACACCTTC.

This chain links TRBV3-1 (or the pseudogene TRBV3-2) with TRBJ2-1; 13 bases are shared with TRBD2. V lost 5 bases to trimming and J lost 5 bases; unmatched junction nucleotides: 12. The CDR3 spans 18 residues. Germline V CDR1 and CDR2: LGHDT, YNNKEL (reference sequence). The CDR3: CASSNQRTSGRAHNEQFF. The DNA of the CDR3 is TGTGCCAGCAGCAACCAACGCACTAGCGGGAGGGCCCACAATGAGCAGTTCTTC.

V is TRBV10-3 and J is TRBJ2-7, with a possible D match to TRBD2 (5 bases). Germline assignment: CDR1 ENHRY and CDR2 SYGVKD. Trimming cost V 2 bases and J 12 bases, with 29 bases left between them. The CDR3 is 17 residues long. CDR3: CAISEPSRAVGVPRRYF. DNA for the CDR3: TGTGCCATCAGTGAGCCTAGCCGGGCCGTCGGAGTCCCCAGACGGTACTTC.

CDR3 nucleotide sequence: TGCGCCAGCAGCTTGGCGCTACCCACCTTCACTGAAGCTTTCTTT. Its translation: CASSLALPTFTEAFF. This chain connects TRBV5-1 to TRBJ1-1; no reliable D call. Germline V gives CDR1 SGHRS, CDR2 YFSETQ. The CDR3 length is 15 residues. V lost 0 bases and J lost 4, with 13 bases in between.

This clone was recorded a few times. CDR3 amino acids: CASSLSPQSNQPQHF. The CDR3 DNA reads TGTGCCAGCAGTTTATCGCCACAAAGCAATCAGCCCCAGCATTTT. The V gene is TRBV27, the J gene TRBJ1-5; D remains unclear. This CDR3 contains 15 residues. The germline V gene encodes CDR1 MNHEY and CDR2 SMNVEV (reference sequence). Trimming removed 0 bases from V and 1 base from J, with 7 bases in between.

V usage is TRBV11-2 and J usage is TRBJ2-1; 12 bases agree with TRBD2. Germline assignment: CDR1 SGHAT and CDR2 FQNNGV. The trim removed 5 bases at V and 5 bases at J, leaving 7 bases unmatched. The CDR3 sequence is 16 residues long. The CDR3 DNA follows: TGTGCCAGCAGCACCTGGACTAGCGGGACAAACAATGAGCAGTTCTTC. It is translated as CASSTWTSGTNNEQFF.

The CDR3 region is CASSPYGGGRGPQHF. CDR3 coding DNA: TGTGCCAGCAGCCCGTACGGAGGTGGGAGAGGGCCCCAGCATTTT. V usage is TRBV3-1 (or the pseudogene TRBV3-2) and J usage is TRBJ1-5, with unresolved D. Germline CDR1 and CDR2: LGHDT and YNNKEL (reference sequence). This CDR3 spans 15 amino acids. V was shortened by 4 bases and J by 9 bases, with 19 bases between the two germline ends.

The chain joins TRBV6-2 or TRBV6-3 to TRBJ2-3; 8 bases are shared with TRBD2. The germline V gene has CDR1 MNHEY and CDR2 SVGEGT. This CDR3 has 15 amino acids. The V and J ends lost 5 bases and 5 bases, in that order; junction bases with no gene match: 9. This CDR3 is CASSPRGSGIDTQYF. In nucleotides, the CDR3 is TGTGCCAGCAGTCCCAGGGGTAGCGGGATAGATACGCAGTATTTT.

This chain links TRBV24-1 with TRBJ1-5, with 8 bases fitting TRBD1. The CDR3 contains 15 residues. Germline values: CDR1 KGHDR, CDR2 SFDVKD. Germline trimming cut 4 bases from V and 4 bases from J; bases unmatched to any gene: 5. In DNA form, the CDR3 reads TGTGCCACCAGTGACCCAGGACAGGGTAATCAGCCCCAGCATTTT. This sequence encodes CATSDPGQGNQPQHF.

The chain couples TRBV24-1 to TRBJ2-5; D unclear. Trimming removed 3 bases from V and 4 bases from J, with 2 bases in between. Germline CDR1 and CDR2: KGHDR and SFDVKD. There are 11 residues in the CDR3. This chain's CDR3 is CATSDRETQYF. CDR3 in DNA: TGTGCCACCAGTGATCGAGAGACCCAGTACTTC.

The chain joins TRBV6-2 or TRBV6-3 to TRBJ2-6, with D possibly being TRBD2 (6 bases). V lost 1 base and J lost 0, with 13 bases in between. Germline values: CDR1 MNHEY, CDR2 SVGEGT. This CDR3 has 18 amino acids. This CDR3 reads CASSYLRRDGSGANVLTF. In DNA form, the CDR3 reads TGTGCCAGCAGTTACTTGAGGCGGGATGGCTCTGGGGCCAACGTCCTGACTTTC.

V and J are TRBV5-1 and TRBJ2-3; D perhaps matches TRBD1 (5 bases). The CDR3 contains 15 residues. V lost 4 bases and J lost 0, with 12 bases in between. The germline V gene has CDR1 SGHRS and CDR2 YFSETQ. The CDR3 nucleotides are TGCGCCAGCAGCCCTGGACAACCGAGCACAGATACGCAGTATTTT. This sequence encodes CASSPGQPSTDTQYF.

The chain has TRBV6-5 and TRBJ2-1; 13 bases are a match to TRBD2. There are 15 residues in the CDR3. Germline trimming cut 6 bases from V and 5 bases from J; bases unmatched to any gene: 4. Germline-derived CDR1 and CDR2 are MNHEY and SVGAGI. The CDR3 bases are TGTGCCAGCAGAACGGGGACTAGCGGGAACAATGAGCAGTTCTTC. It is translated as CASRTGTSGNNEQFF.

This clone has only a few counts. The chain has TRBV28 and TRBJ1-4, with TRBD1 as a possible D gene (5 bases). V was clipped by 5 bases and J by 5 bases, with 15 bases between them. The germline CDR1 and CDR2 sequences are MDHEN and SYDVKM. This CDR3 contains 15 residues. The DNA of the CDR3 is TGTGCCAGCAGTCTCCGGGACTTTACAAATGAAAAACTGTTTTTT. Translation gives CASSLRDFTNEKLFF.

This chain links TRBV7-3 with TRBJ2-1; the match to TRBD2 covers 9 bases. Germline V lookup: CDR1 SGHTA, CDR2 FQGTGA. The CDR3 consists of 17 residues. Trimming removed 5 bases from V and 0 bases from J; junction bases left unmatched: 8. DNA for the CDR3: TGTGCCAGCAGCCTAATAGCGGGAGCTTCCTCCTACAATGAGCAGTTCTTC. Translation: CASSLIAGASSYNEQFF.

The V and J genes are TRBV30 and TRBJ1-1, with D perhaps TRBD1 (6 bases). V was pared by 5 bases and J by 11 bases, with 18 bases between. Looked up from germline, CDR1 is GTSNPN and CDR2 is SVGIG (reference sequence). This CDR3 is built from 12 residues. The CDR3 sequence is CAWWLRGLKAFF. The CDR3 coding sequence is TGTGCCTGGTGGCTCAGGGGTCTGAAGGCTTTCTTT.

The CDR3 bases are TGTGCCAGCAGCTACCGGGACAGGGGAGTGAATGAGCAGTTCTTC. It translates to CASSYRDRGVNEQFF. The chain combines TRBV7-9 with TRBJ2-1; 10 bases fit TRBD1. From germline, CDR1 is SEHNR and CDR2 FQNEAQ (reference sequence). The trim removed 4 bases at V and 7 bases at J, leaving 7 bases unmatched. This CDR3 contains 15 residues.

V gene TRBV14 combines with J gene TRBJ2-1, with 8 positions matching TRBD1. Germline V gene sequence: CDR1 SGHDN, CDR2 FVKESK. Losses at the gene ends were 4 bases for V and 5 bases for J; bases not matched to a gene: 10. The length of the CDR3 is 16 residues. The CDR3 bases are TGTGCCAGCAGCCGCTTTGGGGACAGGATTAACAATGAGCAGTTCTTC. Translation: CASSRFGDRINNEQFF.

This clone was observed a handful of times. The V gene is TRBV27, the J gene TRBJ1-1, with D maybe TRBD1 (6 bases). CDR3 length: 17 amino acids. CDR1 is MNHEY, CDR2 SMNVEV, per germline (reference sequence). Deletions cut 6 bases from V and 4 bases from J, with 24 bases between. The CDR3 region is CASSPSGGLRFSTEAFF. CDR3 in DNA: TGTGCCAGCAGCCCCTCTGGGGGCCTTCGTTTTTCCACTGAAGCTTTCTTT.

The DNA for the CDR3 is TGTGCCAGTAGTATACAACAAGCAACTAATGAAAAACTGTTTTTT. Translation: CASSIQQATNEKLFF. The rearrangement uses TRBV19 and TRBJ1-4; D gene uncertain. Trimming stripped 2 bases from V and 0 bases from J, with 7 bases between. Germline-derived CDR1 and CDR2 are LNHDA and SQIVND (reference sequence). There are 15 residues in the CDR3. Looking up the rest from reference TRBV19 and TRBJ1-4 gives the full variable domain: DGGITQSPKYLFRKEGQNVTLSCEQNLNHDAMYWYRQDPGQGLRLIYYSQIVNDFQKGDIAEGYSVSREKKESFPLTVTSAQKNPTAFYLCASSIQQATNEKLFFGSGTQLSVL.

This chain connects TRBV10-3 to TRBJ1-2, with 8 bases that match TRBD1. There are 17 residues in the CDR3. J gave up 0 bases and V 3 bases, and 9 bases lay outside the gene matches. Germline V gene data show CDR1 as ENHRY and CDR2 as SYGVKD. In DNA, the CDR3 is TGTGCCATCAGTGAAATAGAGACAGGGGTTTCTAACTATGGCTACACCTTC. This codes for CAISEIETGVSNYGYTF.

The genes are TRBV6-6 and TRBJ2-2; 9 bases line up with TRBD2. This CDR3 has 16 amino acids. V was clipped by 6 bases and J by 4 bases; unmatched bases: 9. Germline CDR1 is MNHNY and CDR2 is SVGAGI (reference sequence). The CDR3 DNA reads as TGTGCCAGCAGGAGCTCCGGCGGGAGGGGCACCGGGGAGCTGTTTTTT. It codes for CASRSSGGRGTGELFF.

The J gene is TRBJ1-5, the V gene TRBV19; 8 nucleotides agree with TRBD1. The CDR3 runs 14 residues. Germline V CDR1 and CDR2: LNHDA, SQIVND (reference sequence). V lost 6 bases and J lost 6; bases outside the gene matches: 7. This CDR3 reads CASSFQGAFQPQHF. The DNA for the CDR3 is TGTGCCAGTAGCTTCCAGGGGGCGTTTCAGCCCCAGCATTTT.